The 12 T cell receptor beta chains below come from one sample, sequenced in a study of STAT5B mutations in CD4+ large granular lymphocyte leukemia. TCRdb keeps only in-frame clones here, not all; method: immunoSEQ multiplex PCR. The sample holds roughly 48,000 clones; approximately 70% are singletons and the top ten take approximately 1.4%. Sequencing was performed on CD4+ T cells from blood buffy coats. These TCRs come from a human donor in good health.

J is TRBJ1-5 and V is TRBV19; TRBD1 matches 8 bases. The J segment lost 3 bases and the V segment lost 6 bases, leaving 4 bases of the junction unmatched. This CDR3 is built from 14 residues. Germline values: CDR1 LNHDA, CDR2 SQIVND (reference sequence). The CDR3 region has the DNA TGTGCCAGTAGCTCGGACAGGGACAATCAGCCCCAGCATTTT. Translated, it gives CASSSDRDNQPQHF.

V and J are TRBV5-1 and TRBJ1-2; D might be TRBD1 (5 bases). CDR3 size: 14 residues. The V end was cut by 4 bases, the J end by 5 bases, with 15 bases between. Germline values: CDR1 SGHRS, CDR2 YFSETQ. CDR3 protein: CASSPDDSWYGYTF. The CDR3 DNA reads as TGCGCCAGCAGCCCGGACGACAGTTGGTATGGCTACACCTTC.

The CDR3 region has the DNA TGCGCCAGCAGCTTGTCACAGGAGAACACTGAAGCTTTCTTT. This codes for CASSLSQENTEAFF. This chain connects TRBV5-1 to TRBJ1-1; D perhaps matches TRBD1 (5 bases). Germline CDR1 and CDR2: SGHRS and YFSETQ. The CDR3 loop spans 14 amino acids. V was clipped by 1 base and J by 1 base, with 8 bases between them. The variable domain in full, completed from reference TRBV5-1 and TRBJ1-1, reads KAGVTQTPRYLIKTRGQQVTLSCSPISGHRSVSWYQQTPGQGLQFLFEYFSETQRNKGNFPGRFSGRQFSNSRSEMNVSTLELGDSALYLCASSLSQENTEAFFGQGTRLTVV.

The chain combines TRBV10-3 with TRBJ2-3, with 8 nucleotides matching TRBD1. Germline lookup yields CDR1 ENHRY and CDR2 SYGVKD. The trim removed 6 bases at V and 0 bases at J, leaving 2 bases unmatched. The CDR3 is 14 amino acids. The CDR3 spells CAISRTGSTDTQYF. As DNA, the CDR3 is TGTGCCATCAGCCGGACAGGGAGCACAGATACGCAGTATTTT.

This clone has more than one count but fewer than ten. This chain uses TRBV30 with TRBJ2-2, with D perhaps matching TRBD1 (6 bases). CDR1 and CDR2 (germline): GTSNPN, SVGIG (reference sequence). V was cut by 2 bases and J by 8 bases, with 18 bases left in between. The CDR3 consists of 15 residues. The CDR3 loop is CAWSRVQLRGGELFF. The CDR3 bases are TGTGCCTGGAGTAGGGTCCAACTCAGGGGTGGGGAGCTGTTTTTT.

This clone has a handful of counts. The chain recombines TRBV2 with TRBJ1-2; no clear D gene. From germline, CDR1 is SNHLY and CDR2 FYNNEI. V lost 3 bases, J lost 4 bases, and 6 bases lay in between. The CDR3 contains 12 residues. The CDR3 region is CASSEMRYGYTF. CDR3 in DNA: TGTGCCAGCAGTGAGATGCGCTATGGCTACACCTTC.

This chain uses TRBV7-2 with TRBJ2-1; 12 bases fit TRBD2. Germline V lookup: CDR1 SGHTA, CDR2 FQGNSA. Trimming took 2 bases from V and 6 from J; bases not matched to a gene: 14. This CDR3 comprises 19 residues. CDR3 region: CASSLPPGLAGNRLNEQFF. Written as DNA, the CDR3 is TGTGCCAGCAGCTTACCCCCGGGACTAGCGGGTAACCGCCTCAATGAGCAGTTCTTC. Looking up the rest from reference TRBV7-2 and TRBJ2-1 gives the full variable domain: GAGVSQSPSNKVTEKGKDVELRCDPISGHTALYWYRQSLGQGLEFLIYFQGNSAPDKSGLPSDRFSAERTGGSVSTLTIQRTQQEDSAVYLCASSLPPGLAGNRLNEQFFGPGTRLTVL.

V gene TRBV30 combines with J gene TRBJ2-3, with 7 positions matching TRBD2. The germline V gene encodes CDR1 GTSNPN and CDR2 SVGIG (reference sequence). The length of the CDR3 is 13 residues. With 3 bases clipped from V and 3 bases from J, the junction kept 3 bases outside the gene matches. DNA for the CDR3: TGTGCCTGGAGCGTGGGAGGGACAGATACGCAGTATTTT. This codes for CAWSVGGTDTQYF. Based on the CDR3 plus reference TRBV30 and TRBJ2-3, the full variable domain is SQTIHQWPATLVQPVGSPLSLECTVEGTSNPNLYWYRQAAGRGLQLLFYSVGIGQISSEVPQNLSASRPQDRQFILSSKKLLLSDSGFYLCAWSVGGTDTQYFGPGTRLTVL.

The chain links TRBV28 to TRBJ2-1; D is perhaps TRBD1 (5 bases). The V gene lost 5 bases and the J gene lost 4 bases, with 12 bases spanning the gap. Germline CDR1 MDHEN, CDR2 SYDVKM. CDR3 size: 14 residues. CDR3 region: CASSPATEYNEQFF. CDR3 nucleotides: TGTGCCAGCAGTCCCGCGACAGAGTACAATGAGCAGTTCTTC.

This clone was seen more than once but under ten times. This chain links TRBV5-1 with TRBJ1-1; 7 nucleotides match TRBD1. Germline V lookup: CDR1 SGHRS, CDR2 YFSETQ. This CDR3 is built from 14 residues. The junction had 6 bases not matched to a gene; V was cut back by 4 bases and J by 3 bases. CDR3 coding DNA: TGCGCCAGCAGCCCGGACAGGCTCGACACTGAAGCTTTCTTT. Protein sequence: CASSPDRLDTEAFF.

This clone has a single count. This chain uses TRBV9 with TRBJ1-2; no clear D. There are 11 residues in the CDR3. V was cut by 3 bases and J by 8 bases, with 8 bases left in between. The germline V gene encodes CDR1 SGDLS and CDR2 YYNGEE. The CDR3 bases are TGTGCCAGCAGCGGACAAGGCGGCTACACCTTC. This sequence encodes CASSGQGGYTF.

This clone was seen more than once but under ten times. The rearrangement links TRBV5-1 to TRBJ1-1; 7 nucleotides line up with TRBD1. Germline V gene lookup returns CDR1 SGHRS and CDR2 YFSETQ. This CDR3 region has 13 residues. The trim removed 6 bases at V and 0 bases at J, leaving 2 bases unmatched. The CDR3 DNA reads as TGCGCCAGCACGACAGGGATGAACACTGAAGCTTTCTTT. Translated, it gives CASTTGMNTEAFF.